This is a list of T cell receptor beta chains from one sample in a study of human T cells and chemical hapten exposure. TCRdb independently ran MiXCR on the RACE reads; one entry per CDR3 protein. Seen here are a few hundred thousand distinct CDR3 sequences, nearly 6.5% observed once, and the top ten hold around 6.1%. Sequenced material: whole blood, taken in connection with sensitization to the hapten diphenylcyclopropenone (DPC). The receptors derive from a woman younger than 35 with alopecia areata. Some clones in this sample may be carry-over from other donors' samples. The CDR3 runs from the conserved cysteine through the conserved F or W. A D gene is named only where the DNA matches it firmly. Rows may omit the clone size; those that give it use once, few, many or a size class.

TRBJ2-3,few,-,TRBV7-8,CASSLGHWYTQYF,TGTGCCAGCAGCTTAGGTCACTGGTATACGCAGTATTTT
TRBJ2-5,-,-,TRBV20-1,CSARILVQETQYF,TGCAGTGCGAGAATATTAGTCCAAGAGACCCAGTACTTC
TRBJ1-4,many,-,TRBV28,CASRHPRPIGTNEKLFF,TGTGCCAGCAGACACCCCCGCCCCATTGGCACTAATGAAAAACTGTTTTTT
TRBJ2-2,many,-,TRBV12-3/TRBV12-4,CASRAGSGELFF,TGTGCCAGCAGAGCAGGGTCCGGGGAGCTGTTTTTT
TRBJ1-5,many,-,TRBV2,CASRQEGNQPQHF,TGTGCCAGTCGACAGGAAGGCAATCAGCCCCAGCATTTT
TRBJ2-7,many,-,TRBV10-3,CAISRDSGHEQYF,TGTGCCATCAGCCGGGACTCAGGCCACGAGCAGTACTTC
TRBJ1-5,many,TRBD1,TRBV7-2,CASSATGTYF,TGTGCCAGCAGCGCGACAGGGACATATTTT
TRBJ1-1,many,TRBD1,TRBV20-1,CSAPSRDSTEAFF,TGCAGTGCTCCTAGCCGGGACAGCACTGAAGCTTTCTTT
TRBJ1-5,-,-,TRBV20-1,CSARDQGIQHF,TGCAGTGCTAGAGACCAGGGAATCCAGCATTTT
TRBJ2-3,many,-,TRBV12-3/TRBV12-4,CASSLEPEYTDTQYF,TGTGCCAGCAGTTTAGAGCCGGAATACACAGATACGCAGTATTTT
TRBJ1-2,many,TRBD1,TRBV29-1,CSVITGALGYTF,TGCAGCGTCATCACAGGGGCTCTTGGCTACACCTTC
TRBJ2-2,few,-,TRBV6-2/TRBV6-3,CASRNRDNNGELFF,TGTGCCAGCAGAAACAGGGATAATAACGGGGAGCTGTTTTTT
TRBJ2-1,-,-,TRBV12-3/TRBV12-4,CASSPPSWNEQFF,TGTGCCAGCAGTCCCCCAAGTTGGAATGAGCAGTTCTTC
TRBJ1-1,-,-,TRBV6-1,CASSERGISTEAFF,TGTGCCAGCAGTGAGCGGGGAATCAGCACTGAAGCTTTCTTT
TRBJ2-1,-,TRBD2,TRBV6-2/TRBV6-3,CASTWRGAQSDNEQFF,TGTGCCAGCACTTGGCGGGGGGCCCAGAGCGACAATGAGCAGTTCTTC
TRBJ2-7,-,-,TRBV4-2,CASSQGGAGYEQYF,TGTGCCAGCAGCCAAGGGGGGGCTGGGTACGAGCAGTACTTC
TRBJ1-5,many,-,TRBV28,CASSLLLTHQPQHF,TGTGCCAGCAGCCTACTCCTTACACATCAGCCCCAGCATTTT
TRBJ2-3,many,TRBD2,TRBV12-3/TRBV12-4,CASSPLAGGITDTQYF,TGTGCCAGCAGTCCGTTAGCGGGGGGGATCACAGATACGCAGTATTTT
TRBJ1-2,many,-,TRBV14,CASSLTQGTGSGYTF,TGTGCCAGCAGCCTTACGCAGGGAACGGGAAGCGGCTACACCTTC
TRBJ1-5,many,-,TRBV20-1,CSATYGGSNQPQHF,TGCAGTGCTACATACGGGGGGAGCAATCAGCCCCAGCATTTT
TRBJ1-2,few,-,TRBV5-4,CASRIGQLTNYGYTF,TGTGCCAGCAGGATCGGACAGCTAACTAACTATGGCTACACCTTC
TRBJ2-5,-,-,TRBV10-3,CAISTNLETQYF,TGTGCCATCAGTACCAACTTAGAGACCCAGTACTTC
TRBJ1-6,many,-,TRBV20-1,CSARGGMGQQGGPLHF,TGCAGTGCTAGAGGCGGGATGGGACAACAAGGCGGCCCCCTCCACTTT
TRBJ1-1,many,-,TRBV7-2,CASSLMGPGLTEAFF,TGTGCCAGCAGCTTAATGGGCCCGGGGCTCACTGAAGCTTTCTTT
TRBJ1-3,many,-,TRBV6-2/TRBV6-3,CASSYRVSGNTIYF,TGTGCCAGCAGTTACCGGGTTTCCGGAAACACCATATATTTT
TRBJ2-3,many,-,TRBV2,CASRAPPGRPTDTQYF,TGTGCCAGCAGGGCCCCACCGGGACGGCCCACAGATACGCAGTATTTT
TRBJ1-5,-,TRBD1,TRBV19,CASTGTGGVQPQHF,TGTGCCAGTACCGGGACAGGGGGCGTTCAGCCCCAGCATTTT
TRBJ2-1,few,-,TRBV7-2,CASSLAGLTEQFF,TGTGCCAGCAGCTTAGCGGGACTCACGGAGCAGTTCTTC
TRBJ2-3,many,TRBD2,TRBV13,CASMRTSGLADTQYF,TGTGCCAGCATGAGGACTAGCGGTCTGGCAGATACGCAGTATTTT
TRBJ2-3,few,TRBD2,TRBV7-2,CASSFLAGADTQYF,TGTGCCAGCAGTTTCCTAGCGGGGGCAGATACGCAGTATTTT
TRBJ1-1,many,-,TRBV6-2/TRBV6-3,CASRRPGLEAFF,TGTGCCAGCAGACGACCGGGGCTTGAAGCTTTCTTT
TRBJ1-4,many,-,TRBV29-1,CSAGPLAGEKLFF,TGCAGCGCAGGGCCCTTAGCGGGGGAAAAACTGTTTTTT
TRBJ2-7,-,-,TRBV20-1,CSAREPFSYEQYF,TGCAGTGCTAGAGAGCCTTTTAGCTACGAGCAGTACTTC
TRBJ2-3,few,TRBD2,TRBV25-1,CASRRAGGPDTQYF,TGTGCCAGCAGGAGAGCGGGGGGCCCAGATACGCAGTATTTT
TRBJ1-3,-,TRBD1,TRBV20-1,CSARQAGGSGNTIYF,TGCAGTGCTAGACAGGCAGGGGGCAGTGGAAACACCATATATTTT
TRBJ2-5,few,-,TRBV28,CASSHLETQYF,TGTGCCAGCAGCCACCTAGAGACCCAGTACTTC
TRBJ1-3,many,-,TRBV4-2,CASSQAGTGNTIYF,TGTGCCAGCAGCCAAGCAGGGACTGGAAACACCATATATTTT
TRBJ1-2,few,-,TRBV6-1,CASKGAGQGQDGYTF,TGTGCCAGCAAAGGAGCAGGACAAGGGCAGGATGGCTACACCTTC